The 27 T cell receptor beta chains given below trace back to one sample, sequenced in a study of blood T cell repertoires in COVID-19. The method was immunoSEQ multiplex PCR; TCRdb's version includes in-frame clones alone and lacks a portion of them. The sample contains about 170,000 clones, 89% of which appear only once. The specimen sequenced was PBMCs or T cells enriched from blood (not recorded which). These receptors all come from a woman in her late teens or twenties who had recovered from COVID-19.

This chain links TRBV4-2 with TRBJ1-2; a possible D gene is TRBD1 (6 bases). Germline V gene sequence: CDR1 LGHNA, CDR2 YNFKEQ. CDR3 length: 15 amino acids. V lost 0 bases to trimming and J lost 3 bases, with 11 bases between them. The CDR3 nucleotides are TGTGCCAGCAGCCAAGATCAGGGGCGCGACTATGGCTACACCTTC. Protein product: CASSQDQGRDYGYTF.

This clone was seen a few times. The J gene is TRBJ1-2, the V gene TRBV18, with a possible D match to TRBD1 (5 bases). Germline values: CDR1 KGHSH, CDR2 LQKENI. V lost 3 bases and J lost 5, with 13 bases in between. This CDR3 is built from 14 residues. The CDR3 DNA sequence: TGTGCCAGCTCACCCGAACTGACAGAGTATGGCTACACCTTC. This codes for CASSPELTEYGYTF.

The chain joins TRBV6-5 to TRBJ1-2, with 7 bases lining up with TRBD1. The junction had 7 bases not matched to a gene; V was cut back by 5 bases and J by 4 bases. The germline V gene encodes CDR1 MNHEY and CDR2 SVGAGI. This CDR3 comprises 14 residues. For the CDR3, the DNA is TGTGCCAGCAGTCCGCCCGGGACAGTCTATGGCTACACCTTC. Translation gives CASSPPGTVYGYTF.

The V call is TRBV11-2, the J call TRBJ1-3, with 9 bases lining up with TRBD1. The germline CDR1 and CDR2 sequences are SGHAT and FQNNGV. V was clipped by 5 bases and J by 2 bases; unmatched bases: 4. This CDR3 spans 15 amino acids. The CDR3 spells CASSGTGGAGNTIYF. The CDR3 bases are TGTGCCAGCAGCGGCACAGGGGGCGCTGGAAACACCATATATTTT.

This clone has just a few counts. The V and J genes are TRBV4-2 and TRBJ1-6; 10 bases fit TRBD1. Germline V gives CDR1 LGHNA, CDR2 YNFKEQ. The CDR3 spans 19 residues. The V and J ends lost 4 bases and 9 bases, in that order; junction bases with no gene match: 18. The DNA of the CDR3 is TGTGCCAGCAGCCTGGGGGACAGGGGATCTGCGGGGGCCTTTTCACCCCTCCACTTT. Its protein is CASSLGDRGSAGAFSPLHF.

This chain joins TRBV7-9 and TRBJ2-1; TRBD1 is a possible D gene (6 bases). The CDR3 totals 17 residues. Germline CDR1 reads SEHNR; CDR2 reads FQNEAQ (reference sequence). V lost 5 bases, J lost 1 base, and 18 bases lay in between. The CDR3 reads CASSPNLGANSYNEQFF. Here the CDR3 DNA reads TGTGCCAGCAGCCCTAATCTGGGGGCGAATTCCTACAATGAGCAGTTCTTC.

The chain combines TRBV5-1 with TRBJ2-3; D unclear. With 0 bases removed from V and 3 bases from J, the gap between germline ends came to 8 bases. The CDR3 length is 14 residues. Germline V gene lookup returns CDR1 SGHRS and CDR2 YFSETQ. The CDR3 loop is CASSLVRSTDTQYF. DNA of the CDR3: TGCGCCAGCAGCTTGGTAAGGAGTACAGATACGCAGTATTTT.

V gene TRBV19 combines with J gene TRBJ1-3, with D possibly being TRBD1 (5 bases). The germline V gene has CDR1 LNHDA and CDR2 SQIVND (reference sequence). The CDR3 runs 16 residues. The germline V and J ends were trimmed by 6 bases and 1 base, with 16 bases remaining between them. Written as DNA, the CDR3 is TGTGCCAGTAGCACATTCTGGGGCGGTTCTGGAAACACCATATATTTT. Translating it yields CASSTFWGGSGNTIYF.

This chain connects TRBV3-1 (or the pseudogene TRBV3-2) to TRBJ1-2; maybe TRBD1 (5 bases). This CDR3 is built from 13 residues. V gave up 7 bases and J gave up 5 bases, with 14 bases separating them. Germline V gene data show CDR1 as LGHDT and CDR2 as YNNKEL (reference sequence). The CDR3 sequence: CASTRAGDYGYTF. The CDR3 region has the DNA TGTGCCAGCACCCGTGCGGGGGATTATGGCTACACCTTC.

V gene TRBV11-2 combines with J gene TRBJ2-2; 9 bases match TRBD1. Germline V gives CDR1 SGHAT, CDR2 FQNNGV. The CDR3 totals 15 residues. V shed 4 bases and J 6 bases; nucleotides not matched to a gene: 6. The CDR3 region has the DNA TGTGCCAGCAGCTCCCCCTGGACAGGGGCCGGGGAGCTGTTTTTT. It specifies CASSSPWTGAGELFF.

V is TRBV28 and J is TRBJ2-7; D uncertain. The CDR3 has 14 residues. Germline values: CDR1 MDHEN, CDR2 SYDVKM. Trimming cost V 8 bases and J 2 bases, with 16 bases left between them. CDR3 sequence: CASRWANSPYEQYF. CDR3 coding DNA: TGTGCCAGCCGCTGGGCAAATTCCCCCTACGAGCAGTACTTC.

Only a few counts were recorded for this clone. The CDR3 coding sequence is TGTGCCATCGGGGGCGGGGGCGGAGGGAGCTACGAGCAGTACTTC. It yields the protein CAIGGGGGGSYEQYF. The chain links TRBV10-3 to TRBJ2-7; possibly TRBD2 for D (7 bases). V lost 8 bases, J lost 3 bases, and 20 bases lay in between. Germline V gene data show CDR1 as ENHRY and CDR2 as SYGVKD. This CDR3 has 15 residues.

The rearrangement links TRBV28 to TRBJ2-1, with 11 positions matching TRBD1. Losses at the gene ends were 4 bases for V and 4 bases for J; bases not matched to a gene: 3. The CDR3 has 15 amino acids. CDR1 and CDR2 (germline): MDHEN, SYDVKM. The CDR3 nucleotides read TGTGCCAGCAGTTCTTGGGACAGGGGGTACAATGAGCAGTTCTTC. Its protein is CASSSWDRGYNEQFF.

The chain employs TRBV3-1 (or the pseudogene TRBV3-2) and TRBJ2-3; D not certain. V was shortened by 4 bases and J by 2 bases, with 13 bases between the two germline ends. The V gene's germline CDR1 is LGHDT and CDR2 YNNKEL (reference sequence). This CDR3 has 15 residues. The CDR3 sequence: CASSRHETLTDTQYF. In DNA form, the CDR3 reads TGTGCCAGCAGCCGCCACGAGACTCTCACAGATACGCAGTATTTT.

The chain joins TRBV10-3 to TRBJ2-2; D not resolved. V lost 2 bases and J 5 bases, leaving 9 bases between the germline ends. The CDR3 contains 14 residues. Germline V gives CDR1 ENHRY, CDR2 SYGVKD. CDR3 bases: TGTGCCATCAGTGAGGTTCGGTCGACCGGGGAGCTGTTTTTT. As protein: CAISEVRSTGELFF.

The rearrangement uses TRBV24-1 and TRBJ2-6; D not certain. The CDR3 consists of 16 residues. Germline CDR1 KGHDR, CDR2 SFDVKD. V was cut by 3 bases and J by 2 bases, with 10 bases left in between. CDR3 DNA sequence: TGTGCCACCAGTGATACACAGATCCCTGGGGCCAACGTCCTGACTTTC. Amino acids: CATSDTQIPGANVLTF.

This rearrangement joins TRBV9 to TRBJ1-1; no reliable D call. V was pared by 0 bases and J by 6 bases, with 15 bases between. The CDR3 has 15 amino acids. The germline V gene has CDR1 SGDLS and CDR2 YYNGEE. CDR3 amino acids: CASSVVAGLGAEAFF. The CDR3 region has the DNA TGTGCCAGCAGCGTAGTGGCGGGCTTGGGCGCTGAAGCTTTCTTT.

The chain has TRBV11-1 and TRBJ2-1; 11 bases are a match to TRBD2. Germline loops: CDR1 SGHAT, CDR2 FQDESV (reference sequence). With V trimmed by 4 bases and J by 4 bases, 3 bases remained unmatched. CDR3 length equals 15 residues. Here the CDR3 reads CASSSGLAAYNEQFF. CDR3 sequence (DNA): TGTGCCAGCAGCTCGGGACTAGCGGCATACAATGAGCAGTTCTTC.

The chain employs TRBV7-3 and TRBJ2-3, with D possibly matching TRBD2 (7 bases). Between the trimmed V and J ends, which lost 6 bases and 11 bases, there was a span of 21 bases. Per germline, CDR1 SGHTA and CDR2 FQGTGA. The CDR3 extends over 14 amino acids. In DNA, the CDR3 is TGTGCCAGCAGTCCCGCCGGGGGGCCAGGGCAGCAGTATTTT. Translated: CASSPAGGPGQQYF.

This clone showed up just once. The chain's CDR3 is CASSPGLGIAGGSYEQYF. The CDR3 DNA is TGTGCCAGCTCACCAGGGTTGGGCATAGCGGGAGGGTCCTACGAGCAGTACTTC. The gene calls are TRBV18 and TRBJ2-7; 11 positions agree with TRBD2. The CDR3 consists of 18 residues. V lost 2 bases, J lost 1 base, and 10 bases stayed unmatched. The germline V gene encodes CDR1 KGHSH and CDR2 LQKENI.

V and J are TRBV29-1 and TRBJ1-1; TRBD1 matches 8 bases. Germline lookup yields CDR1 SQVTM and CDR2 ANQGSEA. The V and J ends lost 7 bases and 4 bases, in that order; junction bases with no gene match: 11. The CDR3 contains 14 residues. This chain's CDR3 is CSALGQGAFTEAFF. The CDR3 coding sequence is TGCAGCGCCCTTGGACAGGGAGCTTTCACTGAAGCTTTCTTT.

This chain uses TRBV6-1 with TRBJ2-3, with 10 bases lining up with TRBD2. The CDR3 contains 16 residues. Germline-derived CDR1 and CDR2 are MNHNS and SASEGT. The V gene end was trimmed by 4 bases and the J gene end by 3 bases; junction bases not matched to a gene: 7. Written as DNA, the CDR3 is TGTGCCAGCAGTGTATCTAGCGGGAGTCCTACAGATACGCAGTATTTT. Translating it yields CASSVSSGSPTDTQYF.

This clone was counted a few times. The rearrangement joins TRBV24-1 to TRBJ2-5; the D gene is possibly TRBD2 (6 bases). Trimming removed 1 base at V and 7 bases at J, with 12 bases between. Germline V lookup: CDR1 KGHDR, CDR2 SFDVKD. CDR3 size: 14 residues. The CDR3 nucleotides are TGTGCCACCAGTGATTTTAGCGGCGTCGGGACCCAGTACTTC. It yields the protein CATSDFSGVGTQYF.

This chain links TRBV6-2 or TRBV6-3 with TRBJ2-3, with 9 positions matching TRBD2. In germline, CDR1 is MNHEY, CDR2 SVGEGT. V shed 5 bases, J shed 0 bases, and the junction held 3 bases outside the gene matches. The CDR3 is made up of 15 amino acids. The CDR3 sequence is CASSQLAGSTDTQYF. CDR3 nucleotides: TGTGCCAGCAGTCAACTAGCGGGTAGCACAGATACGCAGTATTTT.

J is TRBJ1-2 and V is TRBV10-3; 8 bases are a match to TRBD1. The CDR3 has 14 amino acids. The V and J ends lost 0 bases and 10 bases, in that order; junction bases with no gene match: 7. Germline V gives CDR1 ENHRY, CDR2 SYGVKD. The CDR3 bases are TGTGCCATCAGTGAGTCCTTGCTGGACAGGGCCTACACCTTC. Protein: CAISESLLDRAYTF.

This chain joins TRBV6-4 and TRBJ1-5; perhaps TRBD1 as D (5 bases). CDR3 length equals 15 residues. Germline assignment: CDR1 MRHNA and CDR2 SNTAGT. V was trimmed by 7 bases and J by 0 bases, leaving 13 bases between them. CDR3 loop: CASKNRLYSNQPQHF. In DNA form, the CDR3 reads TGTGCCAGCAAGAACAGGCTCTATAGCAATCAGCCCCAGCATTTT.

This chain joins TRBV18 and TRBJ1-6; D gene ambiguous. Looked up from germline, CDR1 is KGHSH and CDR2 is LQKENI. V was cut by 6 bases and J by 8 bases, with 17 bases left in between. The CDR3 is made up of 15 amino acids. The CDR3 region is CASSPTLGEDSPLHF. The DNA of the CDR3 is TGTGCCAGCTCTCCAACGCTCGGAGAGGATTCACCCCTCCACTTT.